The 2 T cell receptor beta chains below come from one sample, sequenced in a study of T cell repertoires in cytomegalovirus infection. A single record per CDR3 protein comes from TCRdb applying MiXCR to the reads. The data contain hundreds of thousands of distinct CDR3 sequences, more than 8% of them singletons. Sequenced sample: PBMCs. Every receptor here comes from a human donor in good health (CMV status not recorded). Some clones in this sample may be carry-over from other donors' samples.

In this sample, this clonotype turned up many times. V and J are TRBV11-2 and TRBJ2-3; 8 bases fit TRBD1. The CDR3 extends over 13 amino acids. J lost 4 bases, V lost 5 bases, and 2 bases had no gene match. Germline V lookup: CDR1 SGHAT, CDR2 FQNNGV. The CDR3 DNA follows: TGTGCCAGCAGCACAGGGGGTCCAGATACGCAGTATTTT. Its protein product is CASSTGGPDTQYF. The full variable domain, completed using reference TRBV11-2 and TRBJ2-3, is EAGVAQSPRYKIIEKRQSVAFWCNPISGHATLYWYQQILGQGPKLLIQFQNNGVVDDSQLPKDRFSAERLKGVDSTLKIQPAKLEDSAVYLCASSTGGPDTQYFGPGTRLTVL.

This clonotype was recorded many times. The V gene is TRBV4-2, the J gene TRBJ1-5; D might be TRBD1 (5 bases). Deletions cut 8 bases from V and 2 bases from J, with 10 bases between. The CDR3 has 13 amino acids. Germline loops: CDR1 LGHNA, CDR2 YNFKEQ. CDR3 sequence reads: CASSGGGNQPQHF. The CDR3 DNA sequence: TGTGCCAGCTCCGGGGGGGGCAATCAGCCCCAGCATTTT.